Below are 19 T cell receptor beta chains sequenced from a single sample in a study of cytomegalovirus exposure and HLA in healthy donors. With 60 Vbeta and 13 Jbeta primers, the PCR was carried out. Produced via immunoSEQ multiplex PCR; TCRdb's table is partial and in-frame only. This table holds 80,000 to 95,000 clones. Sample: PBMCs. The receptors derive from a woman under 40 in good health and CMV-seronegative.

V is TRBV19 and J is TRBJ1-2, with TRBD1 matching over 7 bases. Germline lookup yields CDR1 LNHDA and CDR2 SQIVND (reference sequence). The CDR3 is 16 amino acids. J gave up 4 bases and V 5 bases, and 13 bases lay outside the gene matches. CDR3 in DNA: TGTGCCAGTAGTCCACTCCCACCCAGGGACAGCTATGGCTACACCTTC. Translated: CASSPLPPRDSYGYTF.

This chain links TRBV10-2 with TRBJ2-5, with D unclear. V lost 2 bases and J lost 5, with 9 bases in between. CDR1 is WSHSY and CDR2 is SAAADI in the germline V gene. This CDR3 is built from 13 residues. The CDR3 loop is CASSELYQETQYF. The CDR3, as DNA: TGCGCCAGCAGTGAGCTGTATCAGGAGACCCAGTACTTC.

With regard to this clone: An end of the junction differs from the germline gene, which may be a read error. The chain employs TRBV5-4 and TRBJ2-7, with 14 positions matching TRBD2. This CDR3 spans 13 amino acids. The germline V gene encodes CDR1 SGHNT and CDR2 YYREEE (reference sequence). The CDR3, as DNA: TGTGCCAGCAGCTTCGGGACTAGCGGGAGTAAGGACTTC. It translates to CASSFGTSGSKDF.

The chain employs TRBV29-1 and TRBJ2-1, with TRBD2 identical over 9 bases. Germline V CDR1 and CDR2: SQVTM, ANQGSEA. J was trimmed by 6 bases and V by 4 bases; bases with no gene match: 7. This CDR3 contains 14 residues. CDR3 DNA: TGCAGCGTTGTTAGCGGGAGTATAGTCAATGAGCAGTTCTTC. Translation: CSVVSGSIVNEQFF.

The CDR3 bases are TGTGCCAGTAGTATTTGGACAGGGGGGACTGAAGCTTTCTTT. This encodes CASSIWTGGTEAFF. The chain has TRBV19 and TRBJ1-1; the match to TRBD1 covers 10 bases. Germline-derived CDR1 and CDR2 are LNHDA and SQIVND (reference sequence). With 3 bases clipped from V and 5 bases from J, the junction kept 3 bases outside the gene matches. The length of the CDR3 is 14 residues.

The CDR3 loop is CASSLWAGIDTEAFF. Written as DNA, the CDR3 is TGTGCCAGCAGCTTGTGGGCGGGGATTGACACTGAAGCTTTCTTT. The chain links TRBV5-5 to TRBJ1-1; D not resolved. Germline V gene data show CDR1 as SGHKS and CDR2 as YYEKEE (reference sequence). CDR3 length: 15 amino acids. V was trimmed by 1 base and J by 3 bases, leaving 13 bases between them.

This chain links TRBV2 with TRBJ2-2, with 10 bases that match TRBD1. Trimming took 6 bases from V and 0 from J; bases not matched to a gene: 4. The CDR3 totals 16 residues. The germline V gene encodes CDR1 SNHLY and CDR2 FYNNEI. CDR3: CASRRDRGTNTGELFF. The CDR3 DNA reads TGTGCCAGCAGGAGGGACAGGGGCACGAACACCGGGGAGCTGTTTTTT.

The rearrangement joins TRBV7-9 to TRBJ2-3; D perhaps matches TRBD2 (5 bases). Germline CDR1 reads SEHNR; CDR2 reads FQNEAQ (reference sequence). V was cut by 2 bases and J by 0 bases, with 9 bases left in between. CDR3 length: 15 residues. This CDR3 reads CASSLSRGSTDTQYF. The DNA for the CDR3 is TGTGCCAGCAGCTTATCCCGGGGTAGCACAGATACGCAGTATTTT.

CDR3 nucleotide sequence: TGTGCCACCAGCAGAGATCTACTAGCGGGAGTACGCGCAGATACGCAGTATTTT. Amino acids: CATSRDLLAGVRADTQYF. The V gene is TRBV15, the J gene TRBJ2-3; 11 bases align to TRBD2. The CDR3 runs to 18 residues. Germline V gene data show CDR1 as LNHNV and CDR2 as YYDKDF (reference sequence). The V segment lost 0 bases and the J segment 4 bases; nucleotides outside the gene matches: 9.

The J gene is TRBJ2-6, the V gene TRBV27; the D gene is possibly TRBD1 (5 bases). Trimming took off 5 bases at V and 2 bases at J, with 7 bases between the two ends. The CDR3 contains 14 residues. The germline gives CDR1 MNHEY, CDR2 SMNVEV (reference sequence). CDR3 bases: TGTGCCAGCAGTCCCAGGGCTGGGGCCAACGTCCTGACTTTC. As protein: CASSPRAGANVLTF.

This rearrangement joins TRBV27 to TRBJ2-7, with 7 bases lining up with TRBD1. CDR1 and CDR2 (germline): MNHEY, SMNVEV (reference sequence). J was trimmed by 7 bases and V by 5 bases; bases with no gene match: 11. CDR3 size: 14 residues. The CDR3 DNA sequence: TGTGCCAGCAGTCCGCGGACAGGCGGGTTGGAGCAGTACTTC. Its protein is CASSPRTGGLEQYF.

The genes are TRBV6-1 and TRBJ2-1; 14 positions match TRBD2. The ends lost 3 bases at V and 7 bases at J; junction bases unmatched: 8. Germline V gene lookup returns CDR1 MNHNS and CDR2 SASEGT. CDR3 size: 17 residues. The CDR3 sequence: CASSDLGTSGSYNEQFF. CDR3 DNA: TGTGCCAGCAGTGACCTAGGGACTAGCGGGAGTTATAATGAGCAGTTCTTC.

The rearrangement links TRBV5-1 to TRBJ1-6; D is perhaps TRBD1 (6 bases). The V end lost 4 bases, the J end lost 1 base, and 12 bases lay between the germline ends. Germline V gene lookup returns CDR1 SGHRS and CDR2 YFSETQ. The CDR3 contains 16 residues. CDR3 sequence: CASSPNRDSYNSPLHF. CDR3 DNA: TGCGCCAGCAGCCCAAACAGGGATTCCTATAATTCACCCCTCCACTTT.

The chain couples TRBV7-2 to TRBJ2-7; 8 bases align to TRBD2. The CDR3 has 17 amino acids. J was trimmed by 0 bases and V by 5 bases; bases with no gene match: 12. Germline V gene lookup returns CDR1 SGHTA and CDR2 FQGNSA. CDR3 protein: CASSPEGTSGPSYEQYF. The CDR3 coding sequence is TGTGCCAGCAGCCCCGAGGGTACTAGCGGCCCCTCCTACGAGCAGTACTTC.

The chain recombines TRBV19 with TRBJ2-3; 11 nucleotides line up with TRBD2. CDR1 and CDR2 (germline): LNHDA, SQIVND (reference sequence). The CDR3 length is 15 residues. The V segment lost 4 bases and the J segment 8 bases; nucleotides outside the gene matches: 8. CDR3 region: CASSSGLAGGSTQYF. The CDR3 DNA sequence: TGTGCCAGTAGTAGCGGGCTAGCGGGAGGAAGTACGCAGTATTTT.

This chain joins TRBV5-1 and TRBJ1-1, with 7 bases that match TRBD1. The J segment lost 0 bases and the V segment lost 4 bases, leaving 6 bases of the junction unmatched. The CDR3 is made up of 15 amino acids. Germline lookup yields CDR1 SGHRS and CDR2 YFSETQ. The CDR3: CASSRKDRMNTEAFF. In DNA form, the CDR3 reads TGCGCCAGCAGCAGGAAGGACAGGATGAACACTGAAGCTTTCTTT.

V is TRBV2 and J is TRBJ2-5; 11 nucleotides line up with TRBD1. V shed 5 bases, J shed 4 bases, and the junction held 6 bases outside the gene matches. In germline, CDR1 is SNHLY, CDR2 FYNNEI. The CDR3 runs to 15 residues. CDR3 bases: TGTGCCAGCAGTTGGGGACAGGGGGGCGGAGAGACCCAGTACTTC. Encoded protein: CASSWGQGGGETQYF.

The chain is built from TRBV4-1 and TRBJ2-1; 11 bases agree with TRBD2. Germline CDR1 is MGHRA and CDR2 is YSYEKL. The ends lost 3 bases at V and 7 bases at J; junction bases unmatched: 11. There are 17 residues in the CDR3. For the CDR3, the DNA is TGCGCCAGCAGCCATCCTAGCGGGGGGCCTCCGCTAAATGAGCAGTTCTTC. Protein: CASSHPSGGPPLNEQFF.

The CDR3 region is CASSQPKQGAGTGELFF. The CDR3 DNA follows: TGCGCCAGCAGTCAACCGAAACAGGGGGCGGGAACCGGGGAGCTGTTTTTT. The chain links TRBV23-1 to TRBJ2-2; 9 positions match TRBD1. TRBV23-1 belongs to the ORF category, with a function that is uncertain. This CDR3 is 17 amino acids long. The trim removed 2 bases at V and 5 bases at J, leaving 9 bases unmatched.